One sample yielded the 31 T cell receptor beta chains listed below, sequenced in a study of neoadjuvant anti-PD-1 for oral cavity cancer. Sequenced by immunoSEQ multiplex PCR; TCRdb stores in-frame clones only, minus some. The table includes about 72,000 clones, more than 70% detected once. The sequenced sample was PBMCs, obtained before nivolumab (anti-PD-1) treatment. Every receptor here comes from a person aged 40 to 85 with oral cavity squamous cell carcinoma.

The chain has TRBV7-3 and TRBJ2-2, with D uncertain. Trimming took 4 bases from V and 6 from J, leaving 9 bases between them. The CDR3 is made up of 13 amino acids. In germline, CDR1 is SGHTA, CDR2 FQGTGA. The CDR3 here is CASSSLSAGELFF. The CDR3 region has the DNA TGTGCCAGCAGCTCCCTATCAGCCGGGGAGCTGTTTTTT.

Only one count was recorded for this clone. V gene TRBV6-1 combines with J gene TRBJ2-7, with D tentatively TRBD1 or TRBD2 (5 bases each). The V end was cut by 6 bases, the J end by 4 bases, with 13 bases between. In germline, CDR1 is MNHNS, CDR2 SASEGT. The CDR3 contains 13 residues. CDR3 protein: CASRSRDPYEQYF. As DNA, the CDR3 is TGTGCCAGCAGGAGCCGGGACCCATACGAGCAGTACTTC.

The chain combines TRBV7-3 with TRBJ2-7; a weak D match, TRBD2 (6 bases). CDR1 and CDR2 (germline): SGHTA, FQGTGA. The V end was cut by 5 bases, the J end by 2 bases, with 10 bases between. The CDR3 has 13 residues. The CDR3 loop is CASSPGSPYEQYF. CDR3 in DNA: TGTGCCAGCAGCCCCGGGAGCCCCTACGAGCAGTACTTC. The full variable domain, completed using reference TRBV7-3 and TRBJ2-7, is GAGVSQTPSNKVTEKGKYVELRCDPISGHTALYWYRQSLGQGPEFLIYFQGTGAADDSGLPNDRFFAVRPEGSVSTLKIQRTERGDSAVYLCASSPGSPYEQYFGPGTRLTVT.

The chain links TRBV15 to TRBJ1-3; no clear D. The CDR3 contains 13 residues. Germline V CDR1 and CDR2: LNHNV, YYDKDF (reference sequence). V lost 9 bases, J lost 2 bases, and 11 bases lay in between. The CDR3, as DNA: TGTGCCACTCGGACGGTCGCTGGAAACACCATATATTTT. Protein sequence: CATRTVAGNTIYF.

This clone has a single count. The CDR3 loop reads CASSESPVVGRNQPQHF. CDR3 nucleotides: TGCGCCAGCAGTGAGTCTCCTGTGGTTGGGCGCAATCAGCCCCAGCATTTT. V usage is TRBV10-1 and J usage is TRBJ1-5; D unresolved. Trimming left V 0 bases short and J 2 bases short, with 14 bases between. The CDR3 consists of 17 residues. Germline CDR1 is WNHNN and CDR2 is SYGVQD (reference sequence).

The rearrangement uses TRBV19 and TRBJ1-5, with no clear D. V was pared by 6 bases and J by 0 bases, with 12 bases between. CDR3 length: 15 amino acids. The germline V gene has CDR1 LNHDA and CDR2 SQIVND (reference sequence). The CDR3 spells CASRRSVYSNQPQHF. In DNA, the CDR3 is TGTGCCAGTAGAAGGTCGGTCTATAGCAATCAGCCCCAGCATTTT.

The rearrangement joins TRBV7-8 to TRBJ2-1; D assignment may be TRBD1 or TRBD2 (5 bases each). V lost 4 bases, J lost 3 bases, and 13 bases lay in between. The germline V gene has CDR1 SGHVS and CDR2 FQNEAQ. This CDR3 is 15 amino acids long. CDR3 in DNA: TGTGCCAGCAGCTACAACCGGGACCGCTACAATGAGCAGTTCTTC. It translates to CASSYNRDRYNEQFF.

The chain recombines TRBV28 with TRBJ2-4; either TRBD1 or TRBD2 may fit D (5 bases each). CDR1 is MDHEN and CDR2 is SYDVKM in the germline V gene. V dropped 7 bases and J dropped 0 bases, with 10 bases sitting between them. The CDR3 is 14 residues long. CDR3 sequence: CASKRGLAKNIQYF. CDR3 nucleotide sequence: TGTGCCAGCAAGAGGGGCCTAGCCAAAAACATTCAGTACTTC.

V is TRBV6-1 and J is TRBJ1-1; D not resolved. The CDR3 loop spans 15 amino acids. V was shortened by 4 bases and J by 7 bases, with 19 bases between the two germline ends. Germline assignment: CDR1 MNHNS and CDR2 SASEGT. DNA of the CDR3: TGTGCCAGCAGTGCAATCAAAGTAATGGGGATTGAAGCTTTCTTT. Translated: CASSAIKVMGIEAFF.

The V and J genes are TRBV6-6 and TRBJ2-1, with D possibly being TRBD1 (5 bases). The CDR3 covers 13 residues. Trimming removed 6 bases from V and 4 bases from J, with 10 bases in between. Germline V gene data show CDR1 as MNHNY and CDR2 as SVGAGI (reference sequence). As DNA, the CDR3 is TGTGCCAGCAGCTTTACAGGATACAATGAGCAGTTCTTC. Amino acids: CASSFTGYNEQFF.

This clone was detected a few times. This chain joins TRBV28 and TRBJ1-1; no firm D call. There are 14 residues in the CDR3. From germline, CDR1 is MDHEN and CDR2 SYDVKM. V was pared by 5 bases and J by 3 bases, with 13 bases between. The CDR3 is CASSLAGRDTEAFF. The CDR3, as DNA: TGTGCCAGCAGTCTCGCGGGGAGGGACACTGAAGCTTTCTTT.

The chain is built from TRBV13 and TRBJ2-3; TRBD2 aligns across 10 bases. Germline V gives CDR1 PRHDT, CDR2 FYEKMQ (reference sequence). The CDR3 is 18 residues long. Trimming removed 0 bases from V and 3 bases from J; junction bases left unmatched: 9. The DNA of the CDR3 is TGTGCCAGCAGCTTAGGCCTCGAGCGGGAGGGCCCGACAGATACGCAGTATTTT. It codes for CASSLGLEREGPTDTQYF.

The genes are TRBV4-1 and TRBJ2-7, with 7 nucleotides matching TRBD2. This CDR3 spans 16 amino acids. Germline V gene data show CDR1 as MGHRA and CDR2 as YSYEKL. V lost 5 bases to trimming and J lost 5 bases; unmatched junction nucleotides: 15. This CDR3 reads CASSSGRVSQDHEQYF. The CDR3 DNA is TGCGCCAGCAGCTCAGGGAGGGTTAGCCAGGATCACGAGCAGTACTTC.

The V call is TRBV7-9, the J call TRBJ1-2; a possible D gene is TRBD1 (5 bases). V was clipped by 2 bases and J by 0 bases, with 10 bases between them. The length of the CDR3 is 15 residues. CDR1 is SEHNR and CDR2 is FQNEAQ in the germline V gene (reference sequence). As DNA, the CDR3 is TGTGCCAGCAGCTTACGGGCAGGGTCTAACTATGGCTACACCTTC. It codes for CASSLRAGSNYGYTF.

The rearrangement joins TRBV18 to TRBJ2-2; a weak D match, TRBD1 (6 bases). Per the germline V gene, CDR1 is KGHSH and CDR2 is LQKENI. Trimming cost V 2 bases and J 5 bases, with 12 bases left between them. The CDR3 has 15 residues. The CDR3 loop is CASSPRQGLTGELFF. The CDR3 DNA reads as TGTGCCAGCTCACCAAGGCAGGGGTTAACCGGGGAGCTGTTTTTT.

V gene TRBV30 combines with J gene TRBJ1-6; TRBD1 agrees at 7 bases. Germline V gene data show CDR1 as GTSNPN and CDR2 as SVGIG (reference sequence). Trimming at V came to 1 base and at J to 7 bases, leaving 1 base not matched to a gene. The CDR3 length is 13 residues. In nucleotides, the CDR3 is TGTGCCTGGAGTGCAGGGGGAAATTCACCCCTCCACTTT. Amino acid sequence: CAWSAGGNSPLHF.

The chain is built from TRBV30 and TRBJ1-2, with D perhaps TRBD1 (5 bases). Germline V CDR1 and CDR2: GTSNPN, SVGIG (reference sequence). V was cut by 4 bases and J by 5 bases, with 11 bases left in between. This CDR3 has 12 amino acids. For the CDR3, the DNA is TGTGCCTGGAATTATAAGGGGTATGGCTACACCTTC. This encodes CAWNYKGYGYTF.

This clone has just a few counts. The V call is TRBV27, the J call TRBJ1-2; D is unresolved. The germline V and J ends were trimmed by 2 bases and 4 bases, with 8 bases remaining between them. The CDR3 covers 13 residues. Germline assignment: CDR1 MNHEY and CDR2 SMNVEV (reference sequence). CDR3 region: CASSLTEGYGYTF. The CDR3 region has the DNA TGTGCCAGCAGTTTAACAGAGGGCTATGGCTACACCTTC.

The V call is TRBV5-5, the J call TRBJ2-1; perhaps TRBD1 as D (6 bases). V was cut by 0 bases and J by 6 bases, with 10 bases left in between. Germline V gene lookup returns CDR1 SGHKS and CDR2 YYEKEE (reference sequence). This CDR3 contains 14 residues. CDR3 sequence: CASSLGYRANEQFF. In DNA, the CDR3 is TGTGCCAGCAGCTTGGGGTACAGGGCCAATGAGCAGTTCTTC.

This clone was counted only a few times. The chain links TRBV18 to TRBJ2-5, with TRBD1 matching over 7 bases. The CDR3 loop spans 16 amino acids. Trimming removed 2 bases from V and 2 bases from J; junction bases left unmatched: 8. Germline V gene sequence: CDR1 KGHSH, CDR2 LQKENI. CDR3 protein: CASSPVPGQTQETQYF. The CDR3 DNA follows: TGTGCCAGCTCACCAGTACCGGGACAGACGCAAGAGACCCAGTACTTC.

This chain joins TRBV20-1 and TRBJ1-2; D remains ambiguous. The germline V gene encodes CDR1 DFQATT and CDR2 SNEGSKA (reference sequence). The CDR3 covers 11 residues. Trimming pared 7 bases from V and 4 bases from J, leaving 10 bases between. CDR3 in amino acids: CSVYGSYGYTF. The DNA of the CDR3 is TGCAGTGTATACGGCTCCTATGGCTACACCTTC.

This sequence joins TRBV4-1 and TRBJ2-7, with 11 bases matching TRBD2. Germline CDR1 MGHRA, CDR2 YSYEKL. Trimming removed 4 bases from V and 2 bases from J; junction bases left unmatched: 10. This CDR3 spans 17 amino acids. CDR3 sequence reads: CASSPGLAGLRTYEQYF. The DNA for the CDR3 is TGCGCCAGCAGCCCCGGACTAGCGGGTTTAAGGACCTACGAGCAGTACTTC.

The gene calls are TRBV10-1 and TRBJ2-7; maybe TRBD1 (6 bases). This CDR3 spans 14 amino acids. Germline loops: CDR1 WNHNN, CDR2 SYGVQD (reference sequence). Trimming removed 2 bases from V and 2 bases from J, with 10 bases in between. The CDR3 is CASSEGDTTYEQYF. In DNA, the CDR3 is TGCGCCAGCAGTGAGGGGGACACTACCTACGAGCAGTACTTC.

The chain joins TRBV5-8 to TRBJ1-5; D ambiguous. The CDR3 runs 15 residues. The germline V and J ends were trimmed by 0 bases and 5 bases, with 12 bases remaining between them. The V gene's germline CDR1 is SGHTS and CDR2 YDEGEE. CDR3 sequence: CASSLDSPPDQPQHF. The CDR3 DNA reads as TGTGCCAGCAGCTTGGACAGTCCCCCTGATCAGCCCCAGCATTTT.

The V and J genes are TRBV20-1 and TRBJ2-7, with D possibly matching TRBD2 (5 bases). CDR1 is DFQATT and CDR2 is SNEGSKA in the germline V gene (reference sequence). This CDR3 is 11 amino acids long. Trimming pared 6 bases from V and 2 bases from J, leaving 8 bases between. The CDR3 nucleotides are TGCAGTGCCCGGACTGCCTACGAGCAGTACTTC. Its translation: CSARTAYEQYF.

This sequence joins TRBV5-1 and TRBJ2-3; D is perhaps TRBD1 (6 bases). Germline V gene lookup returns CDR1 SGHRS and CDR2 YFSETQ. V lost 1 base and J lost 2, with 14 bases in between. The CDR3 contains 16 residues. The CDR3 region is CASSLPQGQDTDTQYF. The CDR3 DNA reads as TGCGCCAGCAGCTTGCCCCAGGGGCAAGACACAGATACGCAGTATTTT.

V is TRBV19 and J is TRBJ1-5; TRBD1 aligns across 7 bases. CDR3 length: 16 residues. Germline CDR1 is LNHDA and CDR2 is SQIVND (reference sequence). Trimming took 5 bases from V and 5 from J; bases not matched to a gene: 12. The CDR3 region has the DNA TGTGCCAGTAGTGTCTTTGCCAGGGGGGTAGATCAGCCCCAGCATTTT. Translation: CASSVFARGVDQPQHF. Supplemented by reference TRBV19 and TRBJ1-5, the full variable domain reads DGGITQSPKYLFRKEGQNVTLSCEQNLNHDAMYWYRQDPGQGLRLIYYSQIVNDFQKGDIAEGYSVSREKKESFPLTVTSAQKNPTAFYLCASSVFARGVDQPQHFGDGTRLSIL.

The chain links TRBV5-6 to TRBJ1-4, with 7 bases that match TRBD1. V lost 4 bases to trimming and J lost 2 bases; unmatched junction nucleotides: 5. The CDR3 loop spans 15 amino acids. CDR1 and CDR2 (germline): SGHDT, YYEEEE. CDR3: CASSQQGLTNEKLFF. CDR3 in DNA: TGTGCCAGCAGCCAACAGGGGTTGACTAATGAAAAACTGTTTTTT.

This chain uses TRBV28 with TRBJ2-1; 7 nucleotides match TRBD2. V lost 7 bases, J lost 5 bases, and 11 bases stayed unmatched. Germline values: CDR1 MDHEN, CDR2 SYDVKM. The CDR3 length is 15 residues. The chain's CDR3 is CASIPAASGHNEQFF. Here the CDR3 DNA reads TGTGCCAGCATCCCCGCGGCTAGCGGTCACAATGAGCAGTTCTTC.

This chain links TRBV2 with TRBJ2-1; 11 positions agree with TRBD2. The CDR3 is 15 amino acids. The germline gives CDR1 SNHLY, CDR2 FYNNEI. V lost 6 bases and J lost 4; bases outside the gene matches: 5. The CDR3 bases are TGTGCCAGCAGACCCGGGACTAGCGGTTACAATGAGCAGTTCTTC. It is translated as CASRPGTSGYNEQFF. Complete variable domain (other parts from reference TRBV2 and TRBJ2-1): EPEVTQTPSHQVTQMGQEVILRCVPISNHLYFYWYRQILGQKVEFLVSFYNNEISEKSEIFDDQFSVERPDGSNFTLKIRSTKLEDSAMYFCASRPGTSGYNEQFFGPGTRLTVL.

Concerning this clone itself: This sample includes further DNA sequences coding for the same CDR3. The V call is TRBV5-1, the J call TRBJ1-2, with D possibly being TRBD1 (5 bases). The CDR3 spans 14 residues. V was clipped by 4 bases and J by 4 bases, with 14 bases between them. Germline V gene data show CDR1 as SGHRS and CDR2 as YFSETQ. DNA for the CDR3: TGCGCCAGCAGCACGGGGCGGGTCCTCTATGGCTACACCTTC. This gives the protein CASSTGRVLYGYTF.